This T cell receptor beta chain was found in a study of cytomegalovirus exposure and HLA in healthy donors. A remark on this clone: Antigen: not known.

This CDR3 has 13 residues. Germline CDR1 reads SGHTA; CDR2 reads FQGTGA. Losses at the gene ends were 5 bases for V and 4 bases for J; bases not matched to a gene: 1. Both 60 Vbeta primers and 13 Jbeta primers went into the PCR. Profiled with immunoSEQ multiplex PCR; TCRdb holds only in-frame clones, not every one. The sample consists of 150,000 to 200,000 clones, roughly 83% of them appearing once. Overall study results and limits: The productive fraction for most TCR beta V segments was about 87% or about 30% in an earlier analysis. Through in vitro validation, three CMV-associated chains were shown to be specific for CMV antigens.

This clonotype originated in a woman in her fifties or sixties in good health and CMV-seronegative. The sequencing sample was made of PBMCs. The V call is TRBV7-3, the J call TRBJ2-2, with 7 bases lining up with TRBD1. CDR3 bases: TGTGCCAGCAGCAGGGGGCCCACCGGGGAGCTGTTTTTT. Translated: CASSRGPTGELFF.